These T cell receptor beta chains were read from a single sample in a study of beta chain features in type 1 diabetes. Method: immunoSEQ multiplex PCR; TCRdb's copy keeps in-frame clones and lacks some. Of roughly 330,000 clones listed, 13% are singletons. The sequenced sample consisted of naive CD4+ T cells from blood. The receptor set was obtained from a woman younger than 35 with type 1 diabetes. CDR3s include the opening cysteine and the closing phenylalanine or tryptophan. The order of the fields is V gene, J gene, clone size, CDR3 protein. The listing skips clone size in some rows; elsewhere it reads once, few, many or a size class.

V gene: TRBV5-4
J gene: TRBJ2-1
clone size: few
CDR3 protein: CASSLSGLASYNEQFF

V gene: TRBV18
J gene: TRBJ1-5
clone size: .
CDR3 protein: CASSPPGGGRNQPQHF

V gene: TRBV7-8
J gene: TRBJ2-1
clone size: few
CDR3 protein: CASSLGPTSASYNEQFF

V gene: TRBV5-4
J gene: TRBJ2-2
clone size: .
CDR3 protein: CASSLARQGVGELFF

V gene: TRBV11-3
J gene: TRBJ2-3
clone size: .
CDR3 protein: CASGGTDTQYF

V gene: TRBV5-6
J gene: TRBJ2-1
clone size: few
CDR3 protein: CASSVIGAGSYNEQFF

V gene: TRBV5-6
J gene: TRBJ1-4
clone size: .
CDR3 protein: CASSLGQAEKLFF

V gene: TRBV29-1
J gene: TRBJ1-1
clone size: few
CDR3 protein: CSVEDDRGRFTEAFF

V gene: TRBV15
J gene: TRBJ2-2
clone size: .
CDR3 protein: CATQPSGSSGTGELFF

V gene: TRBV5-1
J gene: TRBJ2-7
clone size: .
CDR3 protein: CASRLHFAGVQYEQYF

V gene: TRBV9
J gene: TRBJ2-5
clone size: .
CDR3 protein: CASSAQGYQETQYF

V gene: TRBV4-2
J gene: TRBJ2-1
clone size: .
CDR3 protein: CASSRIVTSGVYNEQFF

V gene: TRBV27
J gene: TRBJ1-2
clone size: few
CDR3 protein: CASSLSTGGSYGYTF

V gene: TRBV19
J gene: TRBJ2-6
clone size: .
CDR3 protein: CASSTDRFGSGANVLTF

V gene: TRBV7-6
J gene: TRBJ2-1
clone size: .
CDR3 protein: CASSQGIPGQGKNEQFF

V gene: TRBV5-1
J gene: TRBJ2-5
clone size: few
CDR3 protein: CASSLDGSLETQYF

V gene: TRBV6-5
J gene: TRBJ2-3
clone size: few
CDR3 protein: CASSYWGDSQDTQYF

V gene: TRBV7-9
J gene: TRBJ1-4
clone size: .
CDR3 protein: CASSLAGTTEKLFF

V gene: TRBV2
J gene: TRBJ2-2
clone size: .
CDR3 protein: CAAGREWAGELFF

V gene: TRBV7-2
J gene: TRBJ2-1
clone size: .
CDR3 protein: CASSRLAGDEQFF

V gene: TRBV4-1
J gene: TRBJ1-4
clone size: .
CDR3 protein: CASSQVMEKLFF

V gene: TRBV7-2
J gene: TRBJ2-1
clone size: .
CDR3 protein: CASSSLAIRGEQFF

V gene: TRBV19
J gene: TRBJ1-1
clone size: few
CDR3 protein: CASSINRGTEAFF

V gene: TRBV5-1
J gene: TRBJ2-7
clone size: few
CDR3 protein: CASSPRDNPIYEQYF

V gene: TRBV27
J gene: TRBJ2-7
clone size: .
CDR3 protein: CASSLGRGQTYEQYF

V gene: TRBV9
J gene: TRBJ2-3
clone size: .
CDR3 protein: CASSVDGLSGRAGADTQYF

V gene: TRBV7-2
J gene: TRBJ2-3
clone size: .
CDR3 protein: CASSLASGGTDTQYF

V gene: TRBV2
J gene: TRBJ1-1
clone size: .
CDR3 protein: CASRSVTGGADTEAFF

V gene: TRBV20-1
J gene: TRBJ1-1
clone size: few
CDR3 protein: CRARGGTEAFF

V gene: TRBV11-2
J gene: TRBJ2-6
clone size: .
CDR3 protein: CASSSVTSGANVLTF

V gene: TRBV4-2
J gene: TRBJ2-3
clone size: .
CDR3 protein: CASSQELVGGVGTQYF

V gene: TRBV5-4
J gene: TRBJ1-1
clone size: .
CDR3 protein: CASSFGQANTEAFF

V gene: TRBV6-6
J gene: TRBJ2-7
clone size: few
CDR3 protein: CASSRRETVHEQYF

V gene: TRBV28
J gene: TRBJ2-6
clone size: .
CDR3 protein: CASSSGGSGANVLTF

V gene: TRBV13
J gene: TRBJ2-3
clone size: few
CDR3 protein: CASSAWSPGGDTQYF

V gene: TRBV7-2
J gene: TRBJ2-6
clone size: .
CDR3 protein: CASGSTGEASGLFVLTF

V gene: TRBV29-1
J gene: TRBJ2-1
clone size: .
CDR3 protein: CSVALAGSYNEQFF

V gene: TRBV4-3
J gene: TRBJ2-3
clone size: .
CDR3 protein: CASSQAGLAVTDTQYF

V gene: TRBV19
J gene: TRBJ1-5
clone size: .
CDR3 protein: CASSLEWGRNQPQHF

V gene: TRBV7-2
J gene: TRBJ2-1
clone size: .
CDR3 protein: CASSASIHSRFNEQFF

V gene: TRBV5-1
J gene: TRBJ2-1
clone size: few
CDR3 protein: CANGGLYREKQFF

V gene: TRBV29-1
J gene: TRBJ2-2
clone size: few
CDR3 protein: CSVRAGPNTGELFF

V gene: TRBV5-4
J gene: TRBJ2-3
clone size: .
CDR3 protein: CASSLAGGADTQYF

V gene: TRBV15
J gene: TRBJ1-2
clone size: .
CDR3 protein: CATSARTGNYGYTF

V gene: TRBV18
J gene: TRBJ2-3
clone size: .
CDR3 protein: CASSLGLADTDTQYF

V gene: TRBV28
J gene: TRBJ2-7
clone size: few
CDR3 protein: CASSLGQDYEQYF

V gene: TRBV7-9
J gene: TRBJ2-3
clone size: .
CDR3 protein: CASSPTGVDTQYF

V gene: TRBV7-2
J gene: TRBJ1-1
clone size: .
CDR3 protein: CASSTNLNTEAFF

V gene: TRBV19
J gene: TRBJ2-1
clone size: few
CDR3 protein: CASRRLSEQFF

V gene: TRBV5-4
J gene: TRBJ2-3
clone size: few
CDR3 protein: CASSLPGVYTDTQYF

V gene: TRBV5-1
J gene: TRBJ2-3
clone size: .
CDR3 protein: CASSLGDLASTDTQYF

V gene: TRBV11-2
J gene: TRBJ2-5
clone size: .
CDR3 protein: CASSLIAGGLETQYF

V gene: TRBV10-1
J gene: TRBJ2-1
clone size: .
CDR3 protein: CASARSGGREQFF

V gene: TRBV28
J gene: TRBJ2-2
clone size: .
CDR3 protein: CASSPGTGNTGELFF

V gene: TRBV7-7
J gene: TRBJ2-1
clone size: .
CDR3 protein: CASSLAGENEQFF

V gene: TRBV5-1
J gene: TRBJ2-1
clone size: .
CDR3 protein: CASSLGGTADNEQFF

V gene: TRBV7-9
J gene: TRBJ2-1
clone size: few
CDR3 protein: CASSSGPRGNEQFF

V gene: TRBV10-3
J gene: TRBJ1-1
clone size: few
CDR3 protein: CAIRTANTEAFF

V gene: TRBV7-9
J gene: TRBJ1-3
clone size: .
CDR3 protein: CASSSTGNTIYF